These 20 T cell receptor beta chains were all obtained from the same sample, sequenced in a study of blood T cell repertoires in COVID-19. Data came from immunoSEQ multiplex PCR; TCRdb stores just in-frame clones and leaves some out. This sample yields 75,000 to 80,000 clones, of which about 87% are seen a single time; about 9% belongs to the top ten. The specimen sequenced was peripheral blood. These receptors were taken from a human donor in a cohort sampled during active COVID-19.

The chain is built from TRBV19 and TRBJ2-1, with D perhaps matching TRBD1 (5 bases). The ends were cut back, 7 bases at V and 5 bases at J, with 15 bases in the middle. In germline, CDR1 is LNHDA, CDR2 SQIVND (reference sequence). This CDR3 contains 14 residues. The CDR3 nucleotides are TGTGCCAGTACGTCTAGGGGCTGGGACAATGAGCAGTTCTTC. This gives the protein CASTSRGWDNEQFF. Drawing the rest from reference TRBV19 and TRBJ2-1, the complete variable domain is DGGITQSPKYLFRKEGQNVTLSCEQNLNHDAMYWYRQDPGQGLRLIYYSQIVNDFQKGDIAEGYSVSREKKESFPLTVTSAQKNPTAFYLCASTSRGWDNEQFFGPGTRLTVL.

The rearrangement uses TRBV3-1 (or the pseudogene TRBV3-2) and TRBJ1-1; TRBD1 agrees at 11 bases. The germline V gene has CDR1 LGHDT and CDR2 YNNKEL (reference sequence). CDR3 length: 16 residues. The V gene end was trimmed by 8 bases and the J gene end by 8 bases; junction bases not matched to a gene: 16. The CDR3 protein is CASRPNLGQGDSEAFF. CDR3 DNA sequence: TGTGCCAGCCGCCCTAACTTGGGACAGGGGGACTCGGAAGCTTTCTTT.

This clone came up once. The chain recombines TRBV27 with TRBJ2-3; the D gene is possibly TRBD1 (5 bases). V lost 4 bases and J lost 2, with 16 bases in between. The CDR3 is 16 amino acids. The germline gives CDR1 MNHEY, CDR2 SMNVEV (reference sequence). The CDR3 DNA reads as TGTGCCAGCAGTTCGCCCACAGGAGCATTCACAGATACGCAGTATTTT. It encodes CASSSPTGAFTDTQYF.

This clone was observed a single time. CDR3 sequence: CASSLSHGTSGVIATDTQYF. In DNA form, the CDR3 reads TGTGCCAGCTCCCTCAGTCACGGGACTAGCGGGGTAATAGCAACAGATACGCAGTATTTT. The chain joins TRBV18 to TRBJ2-3; TRBD2 agrees at 13 bases. The ends lost 6 bases at V and 3 bases at J; junction bases unmatched: 18. The germline gives CDR1 KGHSH, CDR2 LQKENI. CDR3 size: 20 residues.

This clone appeared once. The chain links TRBV5-6 to TRBJ1-2; 10 nucleotides agree with TRBD1. The germline gives CDR1 SGHDT, CDR2 YYEEEE. Trimming cost V 4 bases and J 13 bases; bases outside gene matches: 7. The CDR3 spans 12 residues. The DNA of the CDR3 is TGTGCCAGCAGCCGTGACAGGGGGCGACGCACCTTC. Its translation: CASSRDRGRRTF. The full variable domain, with the rest looked up from reference TRBV5-6 and TRBJ1-2, is DAGVTQSPTHLIKTRGQQVTLRCSPKSGHDTVSWYQQALGQGPQFIFQYYEEEERQRGNFPDRFSGHQFPNYSSELNVNALLLGDSALYLCASSRDRGRRTFGSGTRLTVV.

This clone was counted a single time. This sequence joins TRBV19 and TRBJ2-3, with 7 positions matching TRBD1. Germline trimming cut 1 base from V and 2 bases from J; bases unmatched to any gene: 6. Germline V lookup: CDR1 LNHDA, CDR2 SQIVND (reference sequence). CDR3 length equals 16 residues. CDR3 in DNA: TGTGCCAGTAGTATAGCCGACAGGGTGGTCACAGATACGCAGTATTTT. Protein sequence: CASSIADRVVTDTQYF. The full variable domain, completed using reference TRBV19 and TRBJ2-3, is DGGITQSPKYLFRKEGQNVTLSCEQNLNHDAMYWYRQDPGQGLRLIYYSQIVNDFQKGDIAEGYSVSREKKESFPLTVTSAQKNPTAFYLCASSIADRVVTDTQYFGPGTRLTVL.

The V gene is TRBV12-5, the J gene TRBJ2-1, with TRBD2 matching over 13 bases. With 1 base clipped from V and 7 bases from J, the junction kept 1 base outside the gene matches. There are 15 residues in the CDR3. CDR1 and CDR2 (germline): LGHNT, FRNRAP. The CDR3 nucleotides read TGTGCTAGTGGTTTGGGACTAGCGGGAGGAAATGAGCAGTTCTTC. This encodes CASGLGLAGGNEQFF.

Concerning this clone itself: One end of the junction is discordant with germline, which a read error may explain. CDR3 nucleotides: TGTGCCAGCAGCGAAGGAGCTCCGGGACAGGTCCACAATGAGCAGTTCTTC. Its protein is CASSEGAPGQVHNEQFF. The rearrangement uses TRBV6-1 and TRBJ2-1; TRBD1 matches 8 bases. Germline loops: CDR1 MNHNS, CDR2 SASEGT. The CDR3 runs 17 residues.

This chain joins TRBV19 and TRBJ2-7, with D tentatively TRBD2 (6 bases). V shed 2 bases and J shed 2 bases, with 10 bases lying between them. The CDR3 consists of 14 residues. CDR1 and CDR2 (germline): LNHDA, SQIVND (reference sequence). The CDR3 nucleotides are TGTGCCAGTAGTATAATTCCGGGGGCCTACGAGCAGTACTTC. Its translation: CASSIIPGAYEQYF.

The rearrangement uses TRBV5-1 and TRBJ1-3, with TRBD1 as a possible D gene (6 bases). CDR3 length equals 16 residues. Germline V CDR1 and CDR2: SGHRS, YFSETQ. The V and J ends lost 4 bases and 0 bases respectively, with 14 bases between them. CDR3 DNA sequence: TGCGCCAGCAGCCACCTCGGACAGAGCTCTGGAAACACCATATATTTT. This encodes CASSHLGQSSGNTIYF.

The chain recombines TRBV11-3 with TRBJ2-5; maybe TRBD1 (5 bases). The CDR3 consists of 17 residues. The germline gives CDR1 SGHNT, CDR2 YENEEA. V lost 1 base, J lost 0 bases, and 15 bases lay in between. The DNA for the CDR3 is TGTGCCAGCAGCTTAGGGGGCCGGCGGCAGTACCAAGAGACCCAGTACTTC. Encoded protein: CASSLGGRRQYQETQYF. The full variable domain, completed using reference TRBV11-3 and TRBJ2-5, is EAGVVQSPRYKIIEKKQPVAFWCNPISGHNTLYWYLQNLGQGPELLIRYENEEAVDDSQLPKDRFSAERLKGVDSTLKIQPAELGDSAVYLCASSLGGRRQYQETQYFGPGTRLLVL.

This clone has more than one count but fewer than ten. This chain joins TRBV5-1 and TRBJ1-5; D ambiguous. In germline, CDR1 is SGHRS, CDR2 YFSETQ. V lost 0 bases and J 4 bases, leaving 5 bases between the germline ends. CDR3 length equals 13 residues. CDR3 residues: CASSLAGNQPQHF. The CDR3 DNA sequence: TGCGCCAGCAGCTTGGCGGGGAATCAGCCCCAGCATTTT. The variable domain in full, completed from reference TRBV5-1 and TRBJ1-5, reads KAGVTQTPRYLIKTRGQQVTLSCSPISGHRSVSWYQQTPGQGLQFLFEYFSETQRNKGNFPGRFSGRQFSNSRSEMNVSTLELGDSALYLCASSLAGNQPQHFGDGTRLSIL.

The sample holds one count of this clone. The chain recombines TRBV5-1 with TRBJ2-5; 12 bases fit TRBD2. Germline V gene sequence: CDR1 SGHRS, CDR2 YFSETQ. The ends lost 6 bases at V and 4 bases at J; junction bases unmatched: 4. CDR3 size: 14 residues. The CDR3 loop reads CASTSGGAGETQYF. The CDR3 coding sequence is TGCGCCAGCACTAGCGGGGGGGCCGGAGAGACCCAGTACTTC.

The V gene is TRBV14, the J gene TRBJ1-3; 9 bases line up with TRBD1. The germline V gene encodes CDR1 SGHDN and CDR2 FVKESK. This CDR3 spans 15 amino acids. J gave up 0 bases and V 6 bases, and 3 bases lay outside the gene matches. The CDR3 spells CASRGQGSSGNTIYF. CDR3 DNA sequence: TGTGCCAGCAGGGGACAGGGATCCTCTGGAAACACCATATATTTT. Full variable domain (rest looked up from reference TRBV14 and TRBJ1-3): EAGVTQFPSHSVIEKGQTVTLRCDPISGHDNLYWYRRVMGKEIKFLLHFVKESKQDESGMPNNRFLAERTGGTYSTLKVQPAELEDSGVYFCASRGQGSSGNTIYFGEGSWLTVV.

The gene calls are TRBV7-8 and TRBJ1-4, with 8 positions matching TRBD1. Germline CDR1 reads SGHVS; CDR2 reads FQNEAQ. The V gene end was trimmed by 1 base and the J gene end by 6 bases; junction bases not matched to a gene: 16. This CDR3 has 19 residues. The CDR3 coding sequence is TGTGCCAGCAGCTTAGTAGGGAGAGGGACAGGCGGTAAAGATGAAAAACTGTTTTTT. This codes for CASSLVGRGTGGKDEKLFF.

The chain has TRBV11-2 and TRBJ2-5; TRBD1 aligns across 7 bases. V lost 5 bases, J lost 9 bases, and 15 bases stayed unmatched. Germline CDR1 SGHAT, CDR2 FQNNGV. CDR3 length equals 15 residues. Here the CDR3 reads CASSTRRGLSEAQYF. The CDR3 region has the DNA TGTGCCAGCAGCACCCGAAGGGGGCTATCCGAGGCCCAGTACTTC.

This clone appeared a single time. V and J are TRBV19 and TRBJ1-4; 7 bases align to TRBD1. Unmatched junction bases numbered 7, after V lost 4 bases and J lost 5 bases. This CDR3 is built from 15 residues. Germline values: CDR1 LNHDA, CDR2 SQIVND (reference sequence). The CDR3 here is CASSRMTGWNEKLFF. The DNA of the CDR3 is TGTGCCAGTAGTAGAATGACAGGGTGGAATGAAAAACTGTTTTTT.

This chain uses TRBV6-5 with TRBJ2-7; perhaps TRBD2 as D (6 bases). Germline CDR1 and CDR2: MNHEY and SVGAGI. The CDR3 consists of 13 residues. V was clipped by 7 bases and J by 6 bases, with 16 bases between them. The CDR3 nucleotides are TGTGCCAGCACCTCAAGGAGGGTCGGCGAGCAGTACTTC. This codes for CASTSRRVGEQYF.

The chain joins TRBV25-1 to TRBJ2-5; D is uncertain. This CDR3 is built from 12 residues. V was cut by 5 bases and J by 2 bases, with 6 bases left in between. Germline V gene sequence: CDR1 MGHDK, CDR2 SYGVNS. In DNA, the CDR3 is TGTGCCAGCAGTCCCCAGCAAGAGACCCAGTACTTC. It codes for CASSPQQETQYF.

The gene calls are TRBV4-2 and TRBJ2-1; 7 nucleotides line up with TRBD1. Trimming took 3 bases from V and 7 from J; bases not matched to a gene: 12. Per the germline V gene, CDR1 is LGHNA and CDR2 is YNFKEQ. CDR3 size: 16 residues. CDR3 sequence reads: CASSHPDRVGANEQFF. DNA for the CDR3: TGTGCCAGCAGCCACCCCGACAGGGTTGGGGCAAATGAGCAGTTCTTC.